Following are 2 T cell receptor beta chains from one sample sequenced in a study of T cell changes during pregnancy in multiple sclerosis. Method: immunoSEQ multiplex PCR; TCRdb's copy keeps in-frame clones and lacks some. This table has approximately 71,000 clones, more than 90% appearing once. Sequencing used peripheral blood, obtained in the third trimester of pregnancy. These receptors all stem from a female donor with multiple sclerosis, enrolled in a pregnancy study.

This sequence joins TRBV5-1 and TRBJ1-1; 11 bases align to TRBD1. The CDR3 spans 13 residues. With V trimmed by 4 bases and J by 8 bases, 4 bases remained unmatched. Germline lookup yields CDR1 SGHRS and CDR2 YFSETQ. The DNA of the CDR3 is TGCGCCAGCAGCACCCGGGACAGGGGGGAAGCTTTCTTT. Translated, it gives CASSTRDRGEAFF.

This clone has just a few counts. This rearrangement joins TRBV6-4 to TRBJ2-3; no firm D call. Trimming left V 5 bases short and J 6 bases short, with 12 bases between. The CDR3 has 13 residues. Per germline, CDR1 MRHNA and CDR2 SNTAGT. CDR3 in DNA: TGTGCCAGCAGTCCGACTCCTCACGATACGCAGTATTTT. Amino acid sequence: CASSPTPHDTQYF.